Following are 5 T cell receptor beta chains from one sample sequenced in a study of neurological immune-mediated disorders (dated by TCRdb to about 2019). Libraries were made using 5' RACE. Sequencing was performed on an Illumina HiSeq 2500. TCRdb's own reprocessing of the public reads used fastp at Q25 and MiXCR and kept productive beta chains. Under each unique CDR3 protein, matching rows form one entry showing the most common genes and DNA. The sample table records roughly 40,000 distinct CDR3 sequences; over 2% of these occur just once. Of the sample, 2% to 2.5% is held by the ten largest clones. Sequencing was performed on PBMCs. The source of these receptors is a middle-aged man with multiple sclerosis.

With regard to this clonotype: A much more abundant neighbour one base away suggests this may be a read error. As the CDR3 is not closed by the conserved phenylalanine or tryptophan, this likely results from a read error. The V call is TRBV4-1, the J call TRBJ2-2, with D uncertain. Germline loops: CDR1 MGHRA, CDR2 YSYEKL. The CDR3 has 14 residues. Trimming removed 1 base at V and 6 bases at J, with 9 bases between. Written as DNA, the CDR3 is TGCGCCAGCAGCCAAGTTGGAACCGCCGGGGAGCTGTTTATT. This gives the protein CASSQVGTAGELFI.

This clonotype has ten or more counts. V gene TRBV10-1 combines with J gene TRBJ2-1; D remains ambiguous. The CDR3 totals 12 residues. Trimming pared 3 bases from V and 10 bases from J, leaving 10 bases between. CDR1 and CDR2 (germline): WNHNN, SYGVQD (reference sequence). CDR3 protein: CASSDSRGEQFF. DNA for the CDR3: TGCGCCAGCAGTGATTCCAGAGGCGAGCAGTTCTTC.

This clonotype was counted many times. The gene calls are TRBV20-1 and TRBJ1-1, with D possibly being TRBD1 (6 bases). Germline V lookup: CDR1 DFQATT, CDR2 SNEGSKA (reference sequence). This CDR3 has 13 residues. V lost 6 bases and J 3 bases, leaving 14 bases between the germline ends. The CDR3 DNA is TGCAGTGCAATACTACAGGGATACACTGAAGCTTTCTTT. Amino acid sequence: CSAILQGYTEAFF.

This clonotype was seen ten or more times. The chain joins TRBV3-1 to TRBJ2-1, with TRBD2 identical over 8 bases. V shed 4 bases and J 4 bases; nucleotides not matched to a gene: 9. CDR1 and CDR2 from the germline V gene are LGHDT and YNNKEL (reference sequence). The CDR3 is made up of 16 amino acids. CDR3: CASSPSPGGLYNEQFF. CDR3 nucleotide sequence: TGTGCCAGCAGCCCCTCTCCGGGGGGGCTGTACAATGAGCAGTTCTTC.

This clonotype was seen repeatedly, ten times or more. The gene calls are TRBV4-1 and TRBJ2-2, with D hard to call. The CDR3 has 13 amino acids. V was clipped by 0 bases and J by 2 bases, with 1 base between them. Germline CDR1 and CDR2: MGHRA and YSYEKL. The CDR3 bases are TGCGCCAGCAGCCAAGACAACACCGGGGAGCTGTTTTTT. Translating it yields CASSQDNTGELFF.